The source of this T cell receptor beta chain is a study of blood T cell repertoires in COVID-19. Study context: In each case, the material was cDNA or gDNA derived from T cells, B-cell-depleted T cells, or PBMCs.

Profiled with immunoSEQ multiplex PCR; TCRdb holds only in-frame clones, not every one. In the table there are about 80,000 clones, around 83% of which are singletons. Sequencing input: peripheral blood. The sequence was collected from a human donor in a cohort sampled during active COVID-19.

CDR3 DNA: TGTGCCAGCAGTTACTCCGCGGACTCGGGAAACACCATATATTTT. Translation: CASSYSADSGNTIYF. V and J are TRBV6-5 and TRBJ1-3, with D unresolved. V lost 0 bases and J 4 bases, leaving 10 bases between the germline ends. CDR1 and CDR2 (germline): MNHEY, SVGAGI. The CDR3 contains 15 residues.